This TCR beta chain was sequenced during a study of tumor-infiltrating lymphocytes in oesophageal squamous cell carcinoma. The CDR3 has 12 amino acids. Germline assignment: CDR1 SGHTA and CDR2 FQGNSA. TCRdb re-analysed the PCR reads in MiXCR, keeping a single row per CDR3 protein. The data hold about 20,000 distinct CDR3 sequences, with about two fifths observed a single time. This clonotype has a handful of counts. The V gene is TRBV7-2, the J gene TRBJ2-4; 8 bases agree with TRBD1. Judging by the DNA end, TRBJ2-5 fits better; the J call may be wrong. Sequencing input: blood. This sequence was found in a male donor with esophageal squamous cell carcinoma. The CDR3, as DNA: TGTGCCAGCAGCTGGGACAGGGAGACCCAGTACTTC. This translates into CASSWDRETQYF.